These T cell receptor beta chains were read from a single sample in a study of cytomegalovirus exposure and HLA in healthy donors. Repertoires were generated with immunoSEQ multiplex PCR, while TCRdb's copy carries only in-frame clones and drops some. Among about 110,000 clones listed, roughly 80% were seen once. Sequencing used PBMCs. These receptor sequences come from a woman aged 25-40 years in good health and CMV-seronegative. The CDR3 runs from the conserved cysteine through the conserved F or W. D genes are given only for firm matches. Rows give clone size only sometimes, using once, few, many, or a class for an expanded clone.

CDR3 length	V gene	clone size	D gene	J gene	CDR3 protein	CDR3 DNA
13	TRBV30	.	.	TRBJ1-5	CACSRESNQPQHF	TGTGCCTGCTCAAGAGAAAGCAATCAGCCCCAGCATTTT
17	TRBV5-1	once	.	TRBJ2-6	CASSLIGGTSGANVLTF	TGCGCCAGCAGCCTCATTGGAGGGACCTCTGGGGCCAACGTCCTGACTTTC
15	TRBV6-6	.	TRBD1	TRBJ1-5	CASSYGQGSNQPQHF	TGTGCCAGCAGTTACGGACAGGGGAGCAATCAGCCCCAGCATTTT
13	TRBV2	.	TRBD1	TRBJ1-1	CASRLEGAPEAFF	TGTGCCAGCAGGCTCGAGGGGGCCCCTGAAGCTTTCTTT
15	TRBV30	.	TRBD2	TRBJ2-2	CAWGPGLAGVGELFF	TGTGCCTGGGGCCCGGGACTAGCGGGAGTCGGGGAGCTGTTTTTT
13	TRBV2	few	.	TRBJ1-1	CASSDGRNTEAFF	TGTGCCAGCAGTGACGGGAGAAACACTGAAGCTTTCTTT
13	TRBV30	.	.	TRBJ1-1	CAWSAGLGTEAFF	TGTGCCTGGAGTGCCGGGTTGGGCACTGAAGCTTTCTTT
13	TRBV6-5	.	.	TRBJ2-3	CASSPGRIDTQYF	TGTGCCAGCAGCCCCGGTAGAATCGATACGCAGTATTTT
15	TRBV7-6	.	TRBD1	TRBJ2-3	CASSPLAGGPDTQYF	TGTGCCAGCAGCCCCTTAGCAGGGGGCCCAGATACGCAGTATTTT
15	TRBV4-1	.	TRBD1	TRBJ2-6	CASSQQGAGANVLTF	TGCGCCAGCAGCCAACAGGGGGCTGGGGCCAACGTCCTGACTTTC
15	TRBV7-7	.	.	TRBJ2-2	CASSITGSNTGELFF	TGTGCTAGCAGCATTACAGGGTCGAACACCGGGGAGCTGTTTTTT
16	TRBV7-8	.	.	TRBJ1-2	CASSLFQGQVGAGYTF	TGTGCCAGCAGCTTATTCCAGGGGCAGGTCGGGGCGGGCTACACCTTC
16	TRBV30	.	TRBD1	TRBJ2-7	CAWSPPYRGRGYEQYF	TGTGCCTGGAGTCCCCCTTACAGGGGGCGAGGCTACGAGCAGTACTTC
14	TRBV5-4	.	.	TRBJ1-1	CASSWRGAGTEAFF	TGTGCCAGCAGCTGGCGGGGGGCTGGCACTGAAGCTTTCTTT
14	TRBV25-1	few	TRBD2	TRBJ2-7	CASSERTSSYEQYF	TGTGCCAGCAGTGAAAGGACTAGCAGTTACGAGCAGTACTTC
12	TRBV7-2	.	.	TRBJ2-3	CASSLPGPTQYF	TGTGCCAGCAGCTTACCAGGGCCCACGCAGTATTTT
14	TRBV4-3	.	.	TRBJ1-2	CASSQVTANYGYTF	TGCGCCAGCAGCCAAGTCACGGCTAACTATGGCTACACCTTC
13	TRBV4-2	.	.	TRBJ1-6	CASSQGLESPLHF	TGTGCCAGCAGCCAAGGCTTAGAGTCACCCCTCCACTTT
16	TRBV2	.	TRBD2	TRBJ2-1	CASRGLAGGTHNEQFF	TGTGCCAGCAGGGGACTAGCGGGGGGGACACACAATGAGCAGTTCTTC
16	TRBV28	.	TRBD1	TRBJ2-7	CASSFMGTGGAGEQYF	TGTGCCAGCAGTTTTATGGGGACAGGGGGCGCCGGGGAGCAGTACTTC
15	TRBV7-7	.	TRBD2	TRBJ2-1	CASSSYREGFGEQFF	TGTGCTAGCAGCTCGTATCGGGAGGGCTTTGGTGAGCAGTTCTTC